Shown below are 7 T cell receptor beta chains from a single sample sequenced in a study of blood T cell repertoires in COVID-19. Here immunoSEQ multiplex PCR was the method, and the copy in TCRdb shows in-frame clones only, minus some. The profile covers 150,000 to 200,000 clones, with roughly four fifths appearing a single time and about 14% taken by the ten largest. Sample: peripheral blood. These receptors all come from a middle-aged man who had recovered from COVID-19.

This clone was detected ten times or more. This CDR3 is CASSSNLNYGYTF. The CDR3 nucleotides read TGTGCCAGTAGTAGTAACCTAAACTATGGCTACACCTTC. This chain links TRBV19 with TRBJ1-2, with D hard to call. Germline lookup yields CDR1 LNHDA and CDR2 SQIVND (reference sequence). The CDR3 is made up of 13 amino acids. V dropped 4 bases and J dropped 2 bases, with 8 bases sitting between them.

This clone was counted between two and nine times. This chain connects TRBV30 to TRBJ2-5; 15 positions match TRBD2. After removal of 2 bases from V and 5 bases from J, the junction contained 9 bases not matched to a gene. The germline gives CDR1 GTSNPN, CDR2 SVGIG (reference sequence). The CDR3 spans 17 residues. The CDR3 DNA sequence: TGTGCCTGGAGTACGGGACTAGCGGGAGGTGGCCGGGAGACCCAGTACTTC. It translates to CAWSTGLAGGGRETQYF.

The chain carries TRBV12-3 or TRBV12-4 and TRBJ1-6; D might be TRBD1 (5 bases). CDR3 size: 13 residues. V lost 1 base, J lost 13 bases, and 11 bases lay in between. The CDR3 DNA follows: TGTGCCAGCAGTTTAGGGGGCCAGGGCCCCCTCCACTTT. Amino acids: CASSLGGQGPLHF.

This chain uses TRBV28 with TRBJ2-7; 10 positions agree with TRBD1. This CDR3 comprises 15 residues. The V gene's germline CDR1 is MDHEN and CDR2 SYDVKM. V lost 7 bases to trimming and J lost 7 bases; unmatched junction nucleotides: 13. As DNA, the CDR3 is TGTGCCAGCATACCGACGGGACAGGGGTCGGGGGAGCAGTACTTC. Its translation: CASIPTGQGSGEQYF. Full variable domain (remainder filled in from reference TRBV28 and TRBJ2-7): DVKVTQSSRYLVKRTGEKVFLECVQDMDHENMFWYRQDPGLGLRLIYFSYDVKMKEKGDIPEGYSVSREKKERFSLILESASTNQTSMYLCASIPTGQGSGEQYFGPGTRLTVT.

Worth noting for this clone: Distinct nucleotide sequences in the sample also encode this CDR3. The chain carries TRBV6-1 and TRBJ2-1, with TRBD1 matching 9 bases. J gave up 4 bases and V 0 bases, and 4 bases lay outside the gene matches. Germline-derived CDR1 and CDR2 are MNHNS and SASEGT. CDR3 size: 16 residues. In nucleotides, the CDR3 is TGTGCCAGCAGTGAAGCGCGGGACAGGGATTACAATGAGCAGTTCTTC. It specifies CASSEARDRDYNEQFF.

This clone has a single count. The chain links TRBV27 to TRBJ2-2; D unresolved. The CDR3 runs to 12 residues. The germline V gene has CDR1 MNHEY and CDR2 SMNVEV (reference sequence). With 8 bases removed from V and 3 bases from J, the gap between germline ends came to 7 bases. In DNA, the CDR3 is TGTGCCAGCGGGCTCGACACCGGGGAGCTGTTTTTT. Protein product: CASGLDTGELFF.

CDR3 protein: CASSVSGMQETQYF. The CDR3 bases are TGTGCCAGCAGCGTTAGCGGGATGCAAGAGACCCAGTACTTC. The rearrangement uses TRBV7-9 and TRBJ2-5, with 8 bases matching TRBD2. V lost 5 bases to trimming and J lost 2 bases; unmatched junction nucleotides: 4. This CDR3 comprises 14 residues. Germline-derived CDR1 and CDR2 are SEHNR and FQNEAQ (reference sequence).